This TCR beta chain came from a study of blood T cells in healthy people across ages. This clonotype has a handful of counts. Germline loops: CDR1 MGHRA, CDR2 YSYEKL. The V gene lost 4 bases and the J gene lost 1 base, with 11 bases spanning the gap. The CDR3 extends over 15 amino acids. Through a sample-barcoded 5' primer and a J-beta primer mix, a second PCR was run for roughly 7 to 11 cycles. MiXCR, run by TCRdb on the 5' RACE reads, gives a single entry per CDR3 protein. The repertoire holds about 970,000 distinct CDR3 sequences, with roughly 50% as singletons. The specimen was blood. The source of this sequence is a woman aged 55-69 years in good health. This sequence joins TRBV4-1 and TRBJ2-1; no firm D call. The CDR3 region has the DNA TGCGCCAGCAGCCCCCAGTGGGGATCCTACAATGAGCAGTTCTTC. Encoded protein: CASSPQWGSYNEQFF.